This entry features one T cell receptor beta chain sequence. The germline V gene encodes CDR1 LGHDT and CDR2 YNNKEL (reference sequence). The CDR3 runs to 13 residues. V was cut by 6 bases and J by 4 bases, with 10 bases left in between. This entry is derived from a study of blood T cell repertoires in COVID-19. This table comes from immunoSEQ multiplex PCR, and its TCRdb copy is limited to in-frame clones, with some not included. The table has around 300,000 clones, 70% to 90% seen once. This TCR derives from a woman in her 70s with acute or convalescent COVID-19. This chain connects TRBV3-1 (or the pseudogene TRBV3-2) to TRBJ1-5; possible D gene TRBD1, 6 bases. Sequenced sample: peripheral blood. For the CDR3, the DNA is TGTGCCAGCAGGGCAGGACAGAATCAGCCCCAGCATTTT. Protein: CASRAGQNQPQHF.